This TCR beta chain was profiled in a study of T cell responses to AZD1222 COVID-19 vaccine. Study-wide points: The donor group comprised mostly white British people and more females; the analysis possibly underestimated clonal diversity.

After removal of 1 base from V and 5 bases from J, the junction contained 15 bases not matched to a gene. This CDR3 region has 17 residues. Per germline, CDR1 SGDLS and CDR2 YYNGEE. Assay used: immunoSEQ multiplex PCR; TCRdb lists only in-frame clones, some missing. The sample comprises about 140,000 clones, approximately 90% of which are singletons, and around 3.3% rests with the top ten. Of note for this clone: Its antigen is undetermined.

The source of this sequence is an adult who received the AZD1222 COVID-19 vaccine. This sample comprised peripheral blood, obtained 28 days after the second AZD1222 dose. The chain joins TRBV9 to TRBJ2-7; 7 positions match TRBD2. DNA for the CDR3: TGTGCCAGCAGCGTAAGTTCCGGGGACTACCATTGGGACGAGCAGTACTTC. This translates into CASSVSSGDYHWDEQYF.